The 20 T cell receptor beta chains below come from one sample, sequenced in a study of CD8 T cells in ankylosing spondylitis. General study findings and limits: Roughly eight highly homologous variants made up a TCR beta motif that seemed to typify ankylosing spondylitis blood.

Their antigens remain unidentified. TCRdb re-derived calls from the 5' RACE reads in MiXCR, one entry per CDR3 protein. Of 450,000 to 550,000 distinct CDR3 sequences listed, about 5.2% are singletons. Input material: blood, either unsorted or a sorted T cell fraction (not recorded which). The receptors here all came from a male donor with ankylosing spondylitis.

J is TRBJ2-1 and V is TRBV5-5; tentatively, D is TRBD2 (6 bases). Trimming cost V 2 bases and J 8 bases, with 14 bases left between them. The CDR3 sequence is 14 residues long. The germline V gene encodes CDR1 SGHKS and CDR2 YYEKEE (reference sequence). The CDR3 sequence: CASSFGGGWDEQFF. CDR3 in DNA: TGTGCCAGCAGCTTCGGGGGAGGTTGGGATGAGCAGTTCTTC.

V gene TRBV6-1 combines with J gene TRBJ2-5; TRBD1 matches 9 bases. The CDR3 loop spans 15 amino acids. Germline CDR1 MNHNS, CDR2 SASEGT. Trimming removed 6 bases from V and 5 bases from J; junction bases left unmatched: 10. CDR3 in DNA: TGTGCCAGCAGCCCTCTACAGGGGGCGGTGGAGACCCAGTACTTC. Residues: CASSPLQGAVETQYF.

This clonotype came up many times. J is TRBJ2-1 and V is TRBV20-1; 8 nucleotides align to TRBD2. The CDR3 is 14 residues long. From germline, CDR1 is DFQATT and CDR2 SNEGSKA (reference sequence). Trimming removed 6 bases from V and 4 bases from J; junction bases left unmatched: 8. CDR3: CSAGKREKYNEQFF. CDR3 in DNA: TGCAGTGCGGGAAAGCGGGAGAAATACAATGAGCAGTTCTTC.

This clonotype was recorded at least ten times. V gene TRBV5-1 combines with J gene TRBJ1-1; perhaps TRBD1 as D (5 bases). CDR1 and CDR2 (germline): SGHRS, YFSETQ. The CDR3 has 15 residues. The V gene lost 6 bases and the J gene lost 3 bases, with 18 bases spanning the gap. CDR3 residues: CASTVLPGGDTEAFF. CDR3 in DNA: TGCGCCAGCACCGTCCTTCCCGGGGGAGACACTGAAGCTTTCTTT.

This clonotype showed up just a few times. J is TRBJ2-3 and V is TRBV29-1; D gene unclear. CDR3 length: 14 amino acids. Germline assignment: CDR1 SQVTM and CDR2 ANQGSEA. V dropped 6 bases and J dropped 2 bases, with 15 bases sitting between them. The CDR3 protein is CSVLGTYNTDTQYF. The CDR3 DNA follows: TGCAGCGTCTTGGGCACATACAACACAGATACGCAGTATTTT.

The CDR3 sequence is CATSAPNAGFSEQYF. DNA for the CDR3: TGTGCCACGTCGGCTCCAAATGCAGGGTTCAGCGAGCAGTACTTC. The rearrangement links TRBV24-1 to TRBJ2-7; a weak D match, TRBD1 (5 bases). The CDR3 is made up of 15 amino acids. Germline loops: CDR1 KGHDR, CDR2 SFDVKD. Trimming stripped 10 bases from V and 6 bases from J, with 24 bases between.

There are many counts of this clonotype. The gene calls are TRBV12-3 or TRBV12-4 and TRBJ1-4; 7 nucleotides agree with TRBD1. CDR3 length: 14 amino acids. J gave up 5 bases and V 6 bases, and 6 bases lay outside the gene matches. The CDR3 spells CASRMGQMNEKLFF. In nucleotides, the CDR3 is TGTGCCAGCAGAATGGGACAGATGAATGAAAAACTGTTTTTT.

This clonotype was recorded many times. The gene calls are TRBV11-2 and TRBJ2-2, with TRBD2 as a possible D gene (6 bases). V shed 9 bases and J shed 0 bases, with 11 bases lying between them. The germline CDR1 and CDR2 sequences are SGHAT and FQNNGV. The CDR3 is 14 residues long. CDR3 amino acids: CASGGSANTGELFF. The CDR3 DNA sequence: TGTGCCAGTGGGGGGTCAGCGAACACCGGGGAGCTGTTTTTT.

There are many counts of this clonotype. The V call is TRBV6-2 or TRBV6-3, the J call TRBJ2-7; D gene unclear. The germline V gene has CDR1 MNHEY and CDR2 SVGEGT. Trimming removed 6 bases at V and 5 bases at J, with 11 bases between. The CDR3 loop spans 12 amino acids. The CDR3 DNA is TGTGCCAGCAGCTCATACCGCCACGAGCAGTACTTC. It specifies CASSSYRHEQYF.

This chain joins TRBV6-2 or TRBV6-3 and TRBJ2-2, with unresolved D. V dropped 2 bases and J dropped 0 bases, with 10 bases sitting between them. This CDR3 is built from 16 residues. Germline assignment: CDR1 MNHEY and CDR2 SVGEGT. The CDR3 sequence is CASSYGRRSNTGELFF. Written as DNA, the CDR3 is TGTGCCAGCAGTTACGGTCGGCGTTCGAACACCGGGGAGCTGTTTTTT.

This clonotype came up many times. The rearrangement uses TRBV9 and TRBJ2-2; 13 nucleotides line up with TRBD2. Germline-derived CDR1 and CDR2 are SGDLS and YYNGEE. Trimming took 3 bases from V and 6 from J; bases not matched to a gene: 11. This CDR3 is built from 18 residues. The CDR3 here is CASSAGLAGPRGPGELFF. CDR3 bases: TGTGCCAGCAGCGCGGGACTAGCGGGACCACGGGGACCCGGGGAGCTGTTTTTT.

Many counts were recorded for this clonotype. The chain joins TRBV28 to TRBJ1-1, with 7 bases fitting TRBD1. Looked up from germline, CDR1 is MDHEN and CDR2 is SYDVKM. J gave up 4 bases and V 10 bases, and 9 bases lay outside the gene matches. This CDR3 comprises 13 residues. The CDR3 here is CATNRGGGTEAFF. CDR3 bases: TGTGCCACGAACAGGGGTGGCGGCACTGAAGCTTTCTTT.

This clonotype appeared many times. V is TRBV20-1 and J is TRBJ1-6; D possibly corresponds to TRBD1 (5 bases). This CDR3 contains 12 residues. Per the germline V gene, CDR1 is DFQATT and CDR2 is SNEGSKA (reference sequence). Trimming removed 6 bases from V and 9 bases from J, with 12 bases in between. CDR3 protein: CSAIRTFSPLHF. The CDR3 coding sequence is TGCAGTGCCATTCGGACATTTTCACCCCTCCACTTT.

Many counts were recorded for this clonotype. The chain couples TRBV29-1 to TRBJ1-1; D is perhaps TRBD1 (5 bases). This CDR3 has 12 residues. From germline, CDR1 is SQVTM and CDR2 ANQGSEA. V was trimmed by 3 bases and J by 6 bases, leaving 11 bases between them. The CDR3, as DNA: TGCAGCGTTGAGGGGGATAGCGCTGAAGCTTTCTTT. It specifies CSVEGDSAEAFF.

This clonotype was counted ten times or more. The chain joins TRBV5-6 to TRBJ1-1, with D perhaps matching TRBD1 (5 bases). The CDR3 length is 13 residues. V was shortened by 0 bases and J by 6 bases, with 9 bases between the two germline ends. Germline V lookup: CDR1 SGHDT, CDR2 YYEEEE. CDR3 in amino acids: CASSLARGAEAFF. The CDR3 coding sequence is TGTGCCAGCAGCTTGGCGCGGGGCGCTGAAGCTTTCTTT.

Many counts were recorded for this clonotype. One end of the junction is discordant with germline, which a read error may explain. The V gene is TRBV28, the J gene TRBJ2-1; 15 bases agree with TRBD2. Germline V gene data show CDR1 as MDHEN and CDR2 as SYDVKM. The CDR3 is made up of 15 amino acids. The CDR3 loop reads CASSAYGLAGGPMSF. The DNA of the CDR3 is TGTGCCAGCAGCGCTTACGGACTAGCGGGAGGGCCGATGTCCTTC. Filled out from reference TRBV28 and TRBJ2-1, the complete variable domain reads DVKVTQSSRYLVKRTGEKVFLECVQDMDHENMFWYRQDPGLGLRLIYFSYDVKMKEKGDIPEGYSVSREKKERFSLILESASTNQTSMYLCASSAYGLAGGPMSFGPGTRLTVL.

This chain links TRBV27 with TRBJ2-3; TRBD1 matches 8 bases. Germline V gives CDR1 MNHEY, CDR2 SMNVEV (reference sequence). The V gene end was trimmed by 6 bases and the J gene end by 0 bases; junction bases not matched to a gene: 8. The CDR3 consists of 16 residues. The CDR3 spells CASSSYRGSSTDTQYF. CDR3 DNA sequence: TGTGCCAGCAGCTCCTACAGGGGGTCTAGCACAGATACGCAGTATTTT.

The table lists this clonotype with many counts. This sequence joins TRBV5-6 and TRBJ2-7, with D perhaps TRBD1 (6 bases). Per the germline V gene, CDR1 is SGHDT and CDR2 is YYEEEE. V lost 4 bases and J 7 bases, leaving 15 bases between the germline ends. The CDR3 sequence is 13 residues long. The DNA for the CDR3 is TGTGCCAGCAGCAGGGGGACATCACAAGAGCAGTACTTC. Translation gives CASSRGTSQEQYF.

This clonotype was seen at least ten times. V is TRBV6-2 or TRBV6-3 and J is TRBJ1-1, with D maybe TRBD1 (5 bases). Germline CDR1 reads MNHEY; CDR2 reads SVGEGT. This CDR3 contains 14 residues. Trimming removed 2 bases from V and 1 base from J, with 8 bases in between. The CDR3 here is CASSYGGTNTEAFF. The CDR3 bases are TGTGCCAGCAGTTACGGGGGAACGAACACTGAAGCTTTCTTT.

This clonotype was recorded at least ten times. The V and J genes are TRBV12-3 or TRBV12-4 and TRBJ1-4; D ambiguous. Trimming cost V 6 bases and J 8 bases, with 16 bases left between them. CDR3 size: 14 residues. The CDR3 DNA reads TGTGCCAGCAGCCATAAGGTTGCTTGGGAAAAACTGTTTTTT. It codes for CASSHKVAWEKLFF.